This T cell receptor (beta chain) appears in the sequencing data of a study of CD8 T cells in Susac syndrome. Study background: Within the group of sequenced Susac syndrome patients, roughly 6 had active disease and 8 or 9 were in remission.

This CDR3 spans 14 amino acids. The germline V gene has CDR1 SQVTM and CDR2 ANQGSEA. J lost 2 bases, V lost 3 bases, and 4 bases had no gene match. An input of roughly 0.5 to 1 ug of RNA was subjected to reverse transcription using random hexamers. TCRdb re-derived calls from the immunoSEQ multiplex PCR reads in MiXCR, one entry per CDR3 protein. This table holds about 100,000 distinct CDR3 sequences, roughly 96% found once. The chain employs TRBV29-1 and TRBJ2-1; 7 nucleotides align to TRBD1. Specimen: CD8+ T cells from PBMCs. The clonotype comes from a human donor with Susac syndrome. CDR3 protein: CSVEGTETYNEQFF. CDR3 nucleotides: TGCAGCGTTGAGGGGACAGAGACCTACAATGAGCAGTTCTTC.